These 4 T cell receptor beta chains were sequenced from one sample in a study of T cell changes during pregnancy in multiple sclerosis. The protocol was immunoSEQ multiplex PCR, while the TCRdb copy is restricted to in-frame clones and leaves out a portion. The table lists about 80,000 clones, about 91% of them singletons, with approximately 1.4% in the top ten. Sequenced material: peripheral blood, taken before pregnancy. The source is a female donor with multiple sclerosis, enrolled in a pregnancy study.

The rearrangement links TRBV5-4 to TRBJ2-2; 12 bases map to TRBD2. Germline V gives CDR1 SGHNT, CDR2 YYREEE (reference sequence). With 5 bases clipped from V and 5 bases from J, the junction kept 1 base outside the gene matches. CDR3 size: 14 residues. CDR3 DNA: TGTGCCAGCAGACTAGCGGGGGGTACCGGGGAGCTGTTTTTT. It translates to CASRLAGGTGELFF.

This clone is a singleton in its sample. The J gene is TRBJ1-4, the V gene TRBV9; D perhaps matches TRBD1 (5 bases). The germline V gene encodes CDR1 SGDLS and CDR2 YYNGEE. V was shortened by 2 bases and J by 7 bases, with 15 bases between the two germline ends. The CDR3 has 15 amino acids. Here the CDR3 reads CASSVGRGDLEKLFF. The CDR3 DNA follows: TGTGCCAGCAGCGTCGGCCGGGGGGATCTTGAAAAACTGTTTTTT.

The chain carries TRBV10-2 and TRBJ2-7; TRBD2 is a possible D gene (5 bases). Germline V gene sequence: CDR1 WSHSY, CDR2 SAAADI. V lost 1 base and J 7 bases, leaving 14 bases between the germline ends. The CDR3 totals 14 residues. The DNA of the CDR3 is TGCGCCAGCAGTGAGTGGACCGAAGAGCGGGAGCAGTACTTC. Its translation is CASSEWTEEREQYF.

This chain connects TRBV7-2 to TRBJ2-5; D is unresolved. Germline CDR1 reads SGHTA; CDR2 reads FQGNSA. The CDR3 runs to 11 residues. Here the CDR3 reads CASPRQETQYF. In nucleotides, the CDR3 is TGTGCGAGCCCTCGTCAAGAGACCCAGTACTTC.